The 14 T cell receptor beta chains given below trace back to one sample, sequenced in a study of pediatric ulcerative colitis (dated by TCRdb to about 2019). The library was prepared using the immunoSEQ multiplex PCR assay. Sourced from immuneACCESS, this table was stored by TCRdb with only in-frame sequences that have V and J called. A share of the clones is absent; for the studies checked, an unresolved V gene accounts for under half, and the remainder has no known explanation. The sample table contains over 30,000 clones; only one count was recorded for about 81% of them. 0.9% to 1.2% of the sample lies in the top ten. During colonoscopy, one to two pinch biopsies were obtained from the rectum for research purposes. The specimen sequenced was gut tissue. These receptors were obtained from a boy between 10 and 17 years old with mild ulcerative colitis.

The CDR3 reads CASSLDISGANVLTF. The CDR3 DNA reads TGTGCCAGCAGCCTCGACATCTCTGGGGCCAACGTCCTGACTTTC. The chain has TRBV13 and TRBJ2-6; D is uncertain. V was clipped by 5 bases and J by 0 bases, with 8 bases between them. CDR1 and CDR2 (germline): PRHDT, FYEKMQ (reference sequence). This CDR3 spans 15 amino acids.

This chain links TRBV6-6 with TRBJ2-7; D may be TRBD1 or TRBD2 (5 bases each). The germline gives CDR1 MNHNY, CDR2 SVGAGI (reference sequence). V was cut by 6 bases and J by 2 bases, with 17 bases left in between. This CDR3 is 15 amino acids long. The CDR3 nucleotides read TGTGCCAGCAGCTTGAGGGGCTCCCCCCCCTACGAGCAGTACTTC. Residues: CASSLRGSPPYEQYF.

The rearrangement joins TRBV5-5 to TRBJ1-4; no clear D gene. Trimming removed 5 bases at V and 0 bases at J, with 14 bases between. The CDR3 contains 16 residues. Germline V gene data show CDR1 as SGHKS and CDR2 as YYEKEE (reference sequence). CDR3 DNA: TGTGCCAGCAGAACCTCGCCGGCCCCAACTAATGAAAAACTGTTTTTT. Amino acids: CASRTSPAPTNEKLFF.

V and J are TRBV2 and TRBJ1-2; a weak D match, TRBD1 (5 bases). The CDR3 is made up of 16 amino acids. Looked up from germline, CDR1 is SNHLY and CDR2 is FYNNEI. V lost 5 bases and J 1 base, leaving 17 bases between the germline ends. The CDR3 sequence: CASSSGTQRINYGYTF. The CDR3, as DNA: TGTGCCAGCAGTTCCGGGACCCAAAGGATTAACTATGGCTACACCTTC.

This chain uses TRBV15 with TRBJ2-2; D possibly matches TRBD1 or TRBD2 (5 bases each). V gave up 3 bases and J gave up 1 base, with 12 bases separating them. The V gene's germline CDR1 is LNHNV and CDR2 YYDKDF (reference sequence). The CDR3 contains 16 residues. The CDR3, as DNA: TGTGCCACCAGCAGTGATGAGGGGCTGAACACCGGGGAGCTGTTTTTT. The encoded protein is CATSSDEGLNTGELFF.

This clone was recorded only once. The V and J genes are TRBV6-6 and TRBJ1-1; 8 bases line up with TRBD1. Looked up from germline, CDR1 is MNHNY and CDR2 is SVGAGI (reference sequence). The CDR3 has 16 amino acids. Unmatched junction bases numbered 11, after V lost 4 bases and J lost 4 bases. The CDR3 nucleotides read TGTGCCAGCAGTTTAGCCCGGGACAGGTCCCCCACTGAAGCTTTCTTT. It specifies CASSLARDRSPTEAFF.

This clone was recorded once. V usage is TRBV7-9 and J usage is TRBJ1-2; D unclear. CDR3 size: 13 residues. Germline CDR1 is SEHNR and CDR2 is FQNEAQ (reference sequence). Trimming removed 1 base at V and 3 bases at J, with 6 bases between. The CDR3 DNA follows: TGTGCCAGCAGCTTAGGACCCTACTATGGCTACACCTTC. Translated, it gives CASSLGPYYGYTF.

The sample holds one count of this clone. The chain has TRBV4-2 and TRBJ2-2; 9 bases fit TRBD1. The trim removed 5 bases at V and 3 bases at J, leaving 7 bases unmatched. This CDR3 contains 16 residues. Germline V CDR1 and CDR2: LGHNA, YNFKEQ. CDR3 region: CASSVGQGLDTGELFF. For the CDR3, the DNA is TGTGCCAGCAGCGTAGGACAGGGGCTGGACACCGGGGAGCTGTTTTTT.

The chain joins TRBV4-2 to TRBJ2-1, with TRBD1 as a possible D gene (6 bases). There are 18 residues in the CDR3. Germline CDR1 is LGHNA and CDR2 is YNFKEQ. V lost 2 bases and J 0 bases, leaving 17 bases between the germline ends. CDR3 nucleotides: TGTGCCAGCAGCCAACCCCAGACAGGATCTAGCTCCTACAATGAGCAGTTCTTC. The encoded protein is CASSQPQTGSSSYNEQFF.

The J gene is TRBJ2-2, the V gene TRBV5-4; D not certain. Trimming removed 8 bases from V and 0 bases from J, with 8 bases in between. Germline assignment: CDR1 SGHNT and CDR2 YYREEE (reference sequence). The length of the CDR3 is 13 residues. DNA of the CDR3: TGTGCCAGTAGCCAAACGAACACCGGGGAGCTGTTTTTT. It encodes CASSQTNTGELFF.

The chain has TRBV4-1 and TRBJ2-7; D perhaps matches TRBD1 (7 bases). The V end was cut by 5 bases, the J end by 4 bases, with 18 bases between. This CDR3 comprises 15 residues. Per the germline V gene, CDR1 is MGHRA and CDR2 is YSYEKL. The CDR3 reads CASSLRRGQIYEQYF. CDR3 nucleotides: TGCGCCAGCAGCTTAAGGAGGGGACAGATTTACGAGCAGTACTTC.

The V gene is TRBV18, the J gene TRBJ1-5; TRBD1 matches 8 bases. CDR3 length: 13 amino acids. V lost 3 bases to trimming and J lost 11 bases; unmatched junction nucleotides: 6. CDR1 and CDR2 from the germline V gene are KGHSH and LQKENI. CDR3 sequence: CASSPDRERAQHF. In nucleotides, the CDR3 is TGTGCCAGCTCACCGGACAGGGAACGGGCCCAGCATTTT.

The chain links TRBV19 to TRBJ1-5, with D perhaps matching TRBD1 (5 bases). The germline CDR1 and CDR2 sequences are LNHDA and SQIVND (reference sequence). V shed 8 bases and J shed 1 base, with 15 bases lying between them. CDR3 length: 15 amino acids. The CDR3: CASDRLQGSNQPQHF. CDR3 in DNA: TGTGCCAGTGATCGTTTGCAGGGAAGCAATCAGCCCCAGCATTTT.

This clone appeared a few times. The rearrangement joins TRBV29-1 to TRBJ1-1, with 10 bases identical to TRBD1. The CDR3 contains 14 residues. CDR1 is SQVTM and CDR2 is ANQGSEA in the germline V gene. The ends lost 4 bases at V and 3 bases at J; junction bases unmatched: 5. The CDR3 DNA sequence: TGCAGCGTTGCGGGGGACAGGGGTTACACTGAAGCTTTCTTT. This codes for CSVAGDRGYTEAFF.